This T cell receptor beta chain was captured by sequencing in a study of blood T cells in healthy people across ages. Study observations and caveats: The donors' CMV status was not determined, possibly confounding changes in expanded clonotypes.

Healthy Caucasians from Russia aged about 6 to 100 served as donors. For the second PCR, which ran for roughly 7 to 11 cycles, a sample-barcoded 5' primer and a J-beta primer mix were used. From the 5' RACE reads, TCRdb called clonotypes with MiXCR, one entry per CDR3 protein. The table records about 760,000 distinct CDR3 sequences, 56% of them present only once. Regarding this clonotype: Its target is not known.

Trimming shortened V by 6 bases and J by 6 bases, and 8 bases separated the two germline ends. Germline CDR1 reads SGHDN; CDR2 reads FVKESK. This CDR3 has 11 amino acids. Sequenced input: blood. The clonotype originates from a man aged 35 to 55 in good health. The rearrangement joins TRBV14 to TRBJ1-1, with a weak D call TRBD1 (6 bases). CDR3 residues: CASRQGPEAFF. As DNA, the CDR3 is TGTGCCAGCAGACAGGGCCCTGAAGCTTTCTTT.